One sample yielded the 22 T cell receptor beta chains listed below, sequenced in a study of blood T cell repertoires in COVID-19. TCRdb's copy holds only in-frame clones and misses some; the assay was immunoSEQ multiplex PCR. The sample consists of about 200,000 clones, over 70% of them appearing once. Sequencing was done on a sample of peripheral blood. The source of these receptors is a woman aged 45-60 years with acute or convalescent COVID-19.

V is TRBV19 and J is TRBJ2-2, with 8 bases identical to TRBD2. V shed 6 bases, J shed 2 bases, and the junction held 8 bases outside the gene matches. Germline values: CDR1 LNHDA, CDR2 SQIVND (reference sequence). The CDR3 consists of 16 residues. In nucleotides, the CDR3 is TGTGCCAGTAGGAGACTAGCGTCTATTAACACCGGGGAGCTGTTTTTT. It is translated as CASRRLASINTGELFF.

This chain connects TRBV18 to TRBJ2-1, with D unclear. V gave up 0 bases and J gave up 10 bases, with 16 bases separating them. In germline, CDR1 is KGHSH, CDR2 LQKENI. The CDR3 is made up of 15 amino acids. The CDR3 region is CASSPPLLGYSEQFF. CDR3 sequence (DNA): TGTGCCAGCTCACCACCGCTGCTCGGGTATTCGGAGCAGTTCTTC.

CDR3 bases: TGTGCCAGCCAGGGTAGCGGGAGGGAAGAGACCCAGTACTTC. Its protein is CASQGSGREETQYF. The chain has TRBV6-6 and TRBJ2-5, with 11 bases aligning to TRBD2. Unmatched junction bases numbered 5, after V lost 8 bases and J lost 3 bases. CDR1 is MNHNY, CDR2 SVGAGI, per germline (reference sequence). The CDR3 covers 14 residues.

The chain recombines TRBV7-2 with TRBJ1-2, with unresolved D. The CDR3 has 16 residues. The V gene lost 5 bases and the J gene lost 4 bases, with 20 bases spanning the gap. CDR1 and CDR2 (germline): SGHTA, FQGNSA. The CDR3 spells CASSPAGSQNSYGYTF. The CDR3 bases are TGTGCCAGCAGCCCCGCGGGGAGCCAGAATTCCTATGGCTACACCTTC.

V and J are TRBV6-5 and TRBJ1-1; tentatively, D is TRBD1 (5 bases). Trimming removed 8 bases at V and 4 bases at J, with 11 bases between. This CDR3 is 12 amino acids long. Looked up from germline, CDR1 is MNHEY and CDR2 is SVGAGI. The CDR3 nucleotides read TGTGCCAGCGGGGCGCCAGGCACTGAAGCTTTCTTT. This codes for CASGAPGTEAFF.

This chain uses TRBV11-1 with TRBJ1-1; 12 bases align to TRBD1. Germline-derived CDR1 and CDR2 are SGHAT and FQDESV (reference sequence). With 5 bases clipped from V and 10 bases from J, the junction kept 14 bases outside the gene matches. The CDR3 covers 16 residues. CDR3 sequence: CASSPETGQGAPGAFF. The CDR3, as DNA: TGTGCCAGCAGCCCCGAAACGGGACAGGGGGCGCCCGGAGCTTTCTTT.

This clone appeared a few times. This chain joins TRBV30 and TRBJ2-1, with a weak D call TRBD2 (5 bases). Germline values: CDR1 GTSNPN, CDR2 SVGIG (reference sequence). Trimming cost V 1 base and J 4 bases, with 11 bases left between them. The CDR3 is made up of 14 amino acids. CDR3 DNA sequence: TGTGCCTGGAGTGGCCAGCGGTTTTACAATGAGCAGTTCTTC. Protein product: CAWSGQRFYNEQFF. Combining the CDR3 with reference TRBV30 and TRBJ2-1 gives the whole variable domain SQTIHQWPATLVQPVGSPLSLECTVEGTSNPNLYWYRQAAGRGLQLLFYSVGIGQISSEVPQNLSASRPQDRQFILSSKKLLLSDSGFYLCAWSGQRFYNEQFFGPGTRLTVL.

V gene TRBV29-1 combines with J gene TRBJ2-1; D ambiguous. The CDR3 is made up of 13 amino acids. In germline, CDR1 is SQVTM, CDR2 ANQGSEA. The germline V and J ends were trimmed by 3 bases and 5 bases, with 11 bases remaining between them. The CDR3 reads CSVDPPGHNEQFF. In DNA, the CDR3 is TGCAGCGTTGATCCCCCTGGGCACAATGAGCAGTTCTTC.

This chain uses TRBV3-1 (or the pseudogene TRBV3-2) with TRBJ1-6; 7 bases fit TRBD1. This CDR3 region has 14 residues. Germline trimming cut 4 bases from V and 5 bases from J; bases unmatched to any gene: 2. Germline loops: CDR1 LGHDT, CDR2 YNNKEL (reference sequence). In nucleotides, the CDR3 is TGTGCCAGCAGCCCGACAGGGAATAATTCACCCCTCCACTTT. Translation: CASSPTGNNSPLHF.

The CDR3 DNA reads TGCGCCAGCAGCGCCGGACATCCGAACTCCTACGAGCAGTACTTC. Its translation: CASSAGHPNSYEQYF. The chain recombines TRBV5-1 with TRBJ2-7; D may be TRBD1 (5 bases). The germline V gene has CDR1 SGHRS and CDR2 YFSETQ. The V end was cut by 4 bases, the J end by 0 bases, with 14 bases between. The CDR3 has 15 residues.

In this sample, this clone turned up once. The chain combines TRBV2 with TRBJ1-5; 9 bases map to TRBD1. The CDR3 length is 16 residues. Germline loops: CDR1 SNHLY, CDR2 FYNNEI. V dropped 4 bases and J dropped 2; count of bases not matched to a gene: 6. The CDR3 bases are TGTGCCAGCAGTGGGACAGGGGACAGCGGCAATCAGCCCCAGCATTTT. Amino acid sequence: CASSGTGDSGNQPQHF.

V usage is TRBV18 and J usage is TRBJ1-3, with D maybe TRBD1 (5 bases). In germline, CDR1 is KGHSH, CDR2 LQKENI. V was pared by 3 bases and J by 3 bases, with 12 bases between. The CDR3 spans 15 residues. The CDR3 region is CASSPPAGRGNTIYF. DNA of the CDR3: TGTGCCAGCTCACCCCCCGCGGGACGTGGAAACACCATATATTTT.

The table lists this clone with a few counts. This chain connects TRBV6-4 to TRBJ2-7; 11 positions match TRBD2. The CDR3 runs 15 residues. The V gene's germline CDR1 is MRHNA and CDR2 SNTAGT. The junction had 8 bases not matched to a gene; V was cut back by 5 bases and J by 5 bases. CDR3 protein: CASSSTSGSTDEQYF. The CDR3 DNA sequence: TGTGCCAGCAGTTCCACTAGCGGGAGTACCGACGAGCAGTACTTC.

The rearrangement joins TRBV7-2 to TRBJ2-3, with 9 bases matching TRBD1. CDR1 and CDR2 (germline): SGHTA, FQGNSA. The CDR3 covers 15 residues. Losses at the gene ends were 4 bases for V and 4 bases for J; bases not matched to a gene: 6. This chain's CDR3 is CASSSSGTGSDTQYF. In DNA, the CDR3 is TGTGCCAGCAGCTCATCCGGGACAGGGTCAGATACGCAGTATTTT.

The rearrangement joins TRBV19 to TRBJ2-6, with D possibly TRBD1 on 6 matching bases. CDR1 and CDR2 (germline): LNHDA, SQIVND (reference sequence). Trimming stripped 5 bases from V and 0 bases from J, with 17 bases between. This CDR3 is 18 amino acids long. The CDR3 region has the DNA TGTGCCAGTAGTTCGTCCCGGGGCAGGGGCTCTGGGGCCAACGTCCTGACTTTC. It specifies CASSSSRGRGSGANVLTF.

The rearrangement links TRBV27 to TRBJ1-5, with a weak D call TRBD1 (5 bases). The CDR3 contains 14 residues. Trimming took 5 bases from V and 2 from J, leaving 10 bases between them. Germline V gene lookup returns CDR1 MNHEY and CDR2 SMNVEV (reference sequence). The CDR3 is CASSRDSGNQPQHF. The CDR3 DNA reads as TGTGCCAGCAGTCGGGACTCCGGCAATCAGCCCCAGCATTTT.

V and J are TRBV19 and TRBJ1-1, with D possibly being TRBD1 (6 bases). Germline CDR1 is LNHDA and CDR2 is SQIVND (reference sequence). This CDR3 is 14 amino acids long. Trimming took off 7 bases at V and 0 bases at J, with 12 bases between the two ends. The DNA for the CDR3 is TGTGCCAGTACGGCGGGGGCAGTGAACACTGAAGCTTTCTTT. Translation gives CASTAGAVNTEAFF. The whole variable domain, remainder taken from reference TRBV19 and TRBJ1-1, is DGGITQSPKYLFRKEGQNVTLSCEQNLNHDAMYWYRQDPGQGLRLIYYSQIVNDFQKGDIAEGYSVSREKKESFPLTVTSAQKNPTAFYLCASTAGAVNTEAFFGQGTRLTVV.

This chain joins TRBV3-1 (or the pseudogene TRBV3-2) and TRBJ2-3, with D perhaps TRBD2 (6 bases). This CDR3 comprises 17 residues. Between the trimmed V and J ends, which lost 2 bases and 1 base, there was a span of 16 bases. In germline, CDR1 is LGHDT, CDR2 YNNKEL (reference sequence). The CDR3 spells CASSQWDSPYGTDTQYF. The CDR3, as DNA: TGTGCCAGCAGCCAATGGGACTCCCCATATGGCACAGATACGCAGTATTTT.

The CDR3 spells CASRETGTKHAYF. The DNA for the CDR3 is TGTGCCAGCAGGGAGACAGGGACCAAGCACGCGTACTTC. The rearrangement uses TRBV2 and TRBJ2-7; 7 bases fit TRBD1. The germline gives CDR1 SNHLY, CDR2 FYNNEI. This CDR3 is 13 amino acids long. The junction had 14 bases not matched to a gene; V was cut back by 6 bases and J by 12 bases.

In its sample, this clone was seen a few times. The gene calls are TRBV6-5 and TRBJ2-7; D is unresolved. V was trimmed by 5 bases and J by 6 bases, leaving 8 bases between them. The CDR3 extends over 11 amino acids. Looked up from germline, CDR1 is MNHEY and CDR2 is SVGAGI. The chain's CDR3 is CASSTSSEQYF. The CDR3 coding sequence is TGTGCCAGCAGTACGAGCTCCGAGCAGTACTTC.

The rearrangement joins TRBV13 to TRBJ2-7; 9 nucleotides align to TRBD1. The V and J ends lost 4 bases and 5 bases, in that order; junction bases with no gene match: 9. This CDR3 is built from 15 residues. Germline lookup yields CDR1 PRHDT and CDR2 FYEKMQ (reference sequence). The CDR3, as DNA: TGTGCCAGCAGCTACCCGGGACAGGGTCGTGACGAGCAGTACTTC. Translating it yields CASSYPGQGRDEQYF.

The chain carries TRBV21-1 and TRBJ2-1; the table's TRBD2 call for D was not verified on the DNA. TRBV21-1 constitutes a pseudogene. This CDR3 spans 13 amino acids. CDR3 loop: CASSKRGTPEQFF. The CDR3 nucleotides read TGTGCCAGCAGCAAACGGGGGACCCCTGAGCAGTTCTTC.